This T cell receptor (beta chain) was obtained from a study of blood T cell repertoires in COVID-19. Study-wide context: The United States, Italy and Spain supplied acute and convalescent COVID-19 samples. The analysed material was cDNA or gDNA that came from T cells, B-cell-depleted T cells, or PBMCs.

Profiling relied on immunoSEQ multiplex PCR, and the TCRdb table lists in-frame clones only, not all of them. This sample has roughly 230,000 clones, with 75% to 85% found just once. Between the trimmed V and J ends, which lost 4 bases and 3 bases, there was a span of 6 bases. Germline CDR1 and CDR2: MDHEN and SYDVKM. This CDR3 is built from 12 residues. V and J are TRBV28 and TRBJ1-2; D remains ambiguous. This receptor was obtained from a woman between 50 and 59 years old with acute or convalescent COVID-19. The sequenced sample consisted of peripheral blood. In nucleotides, the CDR3 is TGTGCCAGCAGTTCACTTCACTATGGCTACACCTTC. Its protein product is CASSSLHYGYTF.